These T cell receptor beta chains were read from a single sample in a study of blood T cell repertoires in COVID-19. Here immunoSEQ multiplex PCR was the method, and the copy in TCRdb shows in-frame clones only, minus some. Of 150,000 to 200,000 clones listed, 85% are singletons. Sequenced material: peripheral blood. Every receptor here comes from a human donor with acute or convalescent COVID-19. The donor label of this sample is uncertain. Each CDR3 is given with its conserved first and last residue. D genes are given only for firm matches. Size is omitted from some rows. Given values are once, few, many or a class for expanded clones.

clone size: once
D gene: NA
CDR3 length: 15
V gene: TRBV5-1
J gene: TRBJ1-6
CDR3 DNA: TGCGCCAGCAGCTTGGCCGAGGGCCCTCATTCACCCCTCCACTTT
CDR3 protein: CASSLAEGPHSPLHF

clone size: NA
D gene: NA
CDR3 length: 16
V gene: TRBV9
J gene: TRBJ1-1
CDR3 DNA: TGTGCCAGCAGCCCTCGAGCGGACAGAGCTAACACTGAAGCTTTCTTT
CDR3 protein: CASSPRADRANTEAFF

clone size: NA
D gene: TRBD1
CDR3 length: 15
V gene: TRBV5-1
J gene: TRBJ2-3
CDR3 DNA: TGCGCCAGCAGCTTACGGACAGGTAGCACAGATACGCAGTATTTT
CDR3 protein: CASSLRTGSTDTQYF

clone size: NA
D gene: TRBD1
CDR3 length: 17
V gene: TRBV14
J gene: TRBJ2-4
CDR3 DNA: TGTGCCAGCAGCCAAGAACGCAGGGGGCAGGCCAAAAACATTCAGTACTTC
CDR3 protein: CASSQERRGQAKNIQYF

clone size: NA
D gene: TRBD1
CDR3 length: 13
V gene: TRBV29-1
J gene: TRBJ2-5
CDR3 DNA: TGCAGCGTTGTGGCAGGGGGCCAAGAGACCCAGTACTTC
CDR3 protein: CSVVAGGQETQYF

clone size: NA
D gene: NA
CDR3 length: 17
V gene: TRBV4-1
J gene: TRBJ1-3
CDR3 DNA: TGCGCCAGCAGCCAAGTGGGGAAGGGAGGGGCTGGAAACACCATATATTTT
CDR3 protein: CASSQVGKGGAGNTIYF

clone size: NA
D gene: NA
CDR3 length: 18
V gene: TRBV11-2
J gene: TRBJ1-6
CDR3 DNA: TGTGCCAGCAGCTTAGTAAGAGGGAGGGGCTCCTATAATTCACCCCTCCACTTT
CDR3 protein: CASSLVRGRGSYNSPLHF

clone size: NA
D gene: NA
CDR3 length: 11
V gene: TRBV28
J gene: TRBJ1-1
CDR3 DNA: TGTGCCAGCGTTAAGAGACATCGAGCTTTCTTT
CDR3 protein: CASVKRHRAFF

clone size: NA
D gene: TRBD1
CDR3 length: 15
V gene: TRBV6-2/TRBV6-3
J gene: TRBJ2-2
CDR3 DNA: TGTGCCAGCAGTTACTCGGGGACAGGAATCGGGGAGCTGTTTTTT
CDR3 protein: CASSYSGTGIGELFF

clone size: NA
D gene: NA
CDR3 length: 19
V gene: TRBV4-2
J gene: TRBJ1-5
CDR3 DNA: TGTGCCAGCAGCCAAGATCTTCAGGGTAACCATAATCGCAATCAGCCCCAGCATTTT
CDR3 protein: CASSQDLQGNHNRNQPQHF

clone size: few
D gene: NA
CDR3 length: 15
V gene: TRBV7-2
J gene: TRBJ1-1
CDR3 DNA: TGTGCCAGCAGCTCGCAGGGGCTGGGGAACACTGAAGCTTTCTTT
CDR3 protein: CASSSQGLGNTEAFF

clone size: NA
D gene: NA
CDR3 length: 11
V gene: TRBV20-1
J gene: TRBJ2-1
CDR3 DNA: TGCAGTGCTAATCAGGGACAAGGGCAGTTCTTC
CDR3 protein: CSANQGQGQFF

clone size: many
D gene: NA
CDR3 length: 14
V gene: TRBV29-1
J gene: TRBJ1-1
CDR3 DNA: TGCAGCGTTGGGTCTGGAGGGTCGGACACTGAAGCTTTCTTT
CDR3 protein: CSVGSGGSDTEAFF

clone size: once
D gene: NA
CDR3 length: 12
V gene: TRBV2
J gene: TRBJ1-2
CDR3 DNA: TGTGCCAGCATGGGGGGTAACTATGGCTACACCTTC
CDR3 protein: CASMGGNYGYTF

clone size: NA
D gene: NA
CDR3 length: 11
V gene: TRBV6-2/TRBV6-3
J gene: TRBJ1-2
CDR3 DNA: TGTGCCAGCAGCCAAACGGGGGGCTACACCTTC
CDR3 protein: CASSQTGGYTF

clone size: once
D gene: TRBD2
CDR3 length: 15
V gene: TRBV7-9
J gene: TRBJ2-2
CDR3 DNA: TGTGCCAGCAGCTTAGCACTAGCGCACACCGGGGAGCTGTTTTTT
CDR3 protein: CASSLALAHTGELFF

clone size: NA
D gene: TRBD1
CDR3 length: 14
V gene: TRBV29-1
J gene: TRBJ1-2
CDR3 DNA: TGCAGCGTTGGCGGGACAGGGTCAAACTTCGGCTACACCTTC
CDR3 protein: CSVGGTGSNFGYTF

clone size: once
D gene: NA
CDR3 length: 16
V gene: TRBV6-1
J gene: TRBJ1-1
CDR3 DNA: TGTGCCAGCAGTGAAACGGGAGTCGGTAGGAACACTGAAGCTTTCTTT
CDR3 protein: CASSETGVGRNTEAFF

clone size: NA
D gene: NA
CDR3 length: 16
V gene: TRBV19
J gene: TRBJ1-6
CDR3 DNA: TGTGCCAGTAGTATTAGGGGCAGGGGTTTTAATTCACCCCTCCACTTT
CDR3 protein: CASSIRGRGFNSPLHF

clone size: few
D gene: NA
CDR3 length: 16
V gene: TRBV4-3
J gene: TRBJ2-4
CDR3 DNA: TGCGCCAGCAGCCAAGAACCGGGGGTAGCCAAAAACATTCAGTACTTC
CDR3 protein: CASSQEPGVAKNIQYF

clone size: NA
D gene: TRBD1
CDR3 length: 16
V gene: TRBV9
J gene: TRBJ1-2
CDR3 DNA: TGTGCCAGCAGCGTAGGAGCAGGGGGCGCTAACTATGGCTACACCTTC
CDR3 protein: CASSVGAGGANYGYTF

clone size: few
D gene: NA
CDR3 length: 15
V gene: TRBV28
J gene: TRBJ2-3
CDR3 DNA: TGTGCCAGCAGTTTACGGACAGCCCACACAGATACGCAGTATTTT
CDR3 protein: CASSLRTAHTDTQYF

clone size: NA
D gene: TRBD1
CDR3 length: 16
V gene: TRBV5-1
J gene: TRBJ2-5
CDR3 DNA: TGCGCCAGCAGCGCGGGACAGGGGGTCGGTGGAGAGACCCAGTACTTC
CDR3 protein: CASSAGQGVGGETQYF

clone size: few
D gene: TRBD1
CDR3 length: 13
V gene: TRBV6-5
J gene: TRBJ1-1
CDR3 DNA: TGTGCCAGCAACCTACGACAGGGAGGTGAAGCTTTCTTT
CDR3 protein: CASNLRQGGEAFF

clone size: few
D gene: NA
CDR3 length: 15
V gene: TRBV5-4
J gene: TRBJ2-1
CDR3 DNA: TGTGCCAGCGAAAGACTAGGAGGCGGGGGCGATGAGCAGTTCTTC
CDR3 protein: CASERLGGGGDEQFF

clone size: NA
D gene: NA
CDR3 length: 14
V gene: TRBV30
J gene: TRBJ1-3
CDR3 DNA: TGTGCCTGGAGGTTTGGGGGGAATGGAAACACCATATATTTT
CDR3 protein: CAWRFGGNGNTIYF

clone size: NA
D gene: TRBD2
CDR3 length: 17
V gene: TRBV27
J gene: TRBJ2-7
CDR3 DNA: TGTGCCAGCAGTTTATACCCCGCTAGCGGGGGCTCCTACGAGCAGTACTTC
CDR3 protein: CASSLYPASGGSYEQYF

clone size: NA
D gene: TRBD2
CDR3 length: 15
V gene: TRBV30
J gene: TRBJ2-5
CDR3 DNA: TGTGCCTGGAGCCGATTAGCGGGGGGGCCGGAGACCCAGTACTTC
CDR3 protein: CAWSRLAGGPETQYF

clone size: NA
D gene: TRBD1
CDR3 length: 13
V gene: TRBV12-3/TRBV12-4
J gene: TRBJ1-6
CDR3 DNA: TGTGCCAGCAGTGTCGGGACAGGGCAATCCCTCCACTTT
CDR3 protein: CASSVGTGQSLHF

clone size: NA
D gene: NA
CDR3 length: 13
V gene: TRBV3-1/TRBV3-2
J gene: TRBJ1-2
CDR3 DNA: TGTGCCAGCAGCGTAAGGGGAGGGGATGGCTACACCTTC
CDR3 protein: CASSVRGGDGYTF

clone size: once
D gene: TRBD1
CDR3 length: 14
V gene: TRBV6-5
J gene: TRBJ1-2
CDR3 DNA: TGTGCCAGCCAACCGGGACAGGGAGTATTTGGCTACACCTTC
CDR3 protein: CASQPGQGVFGYTF

clone size: NA
D gene: NA
CDR3 length: 16
V gene: TRBV11-2
J gene: TRBJ1-1
CDR3 DNA: TGTGCCAGCAGCTTAGAGACCGGACAGATGAACACTGAAGCTTTCTTT
CDR3 protein: CASSLETGQMNTEAFF

clone size: NA
D gene: NA
CDR3 length: 15
V gene: TRBV7-6
J gene: TRBJ2-3
CDR3 DNA: TGTGCCAGCAGCCGCATACCCACTAGCACAGATACGCAGTATTTT
CDR3 protein: CASSRIPTSTDTQYF

clone size: NA
D gene: NA
CDR3 length: 17
V gene: TRBV24-1
J gene: TRBJ1-1
CDR3 DNA: TGTGCCACCAGTGATTTGAAGACCGGGGCGGGGGGGACTGAAGCTTTCTTT
CDR3 protein: CATSDLKTGAGGTEAFF

clone size: NA
D gene: TRBD1
CDR3 length: 16
V gene: TRBV18
J gene: TRBJ1-4
CDR3 DNA: TGTGCCAGCTCAACTAATGCAGGGGGCAGGGATGAAAAACTGTTTTTT
CDR3 protein: CASSTNAGGRDEKLFF

clone size: NA
D gene: NA
CDR3 length: 11
V gene: TRBV7-2
J gene: TRBJ2-1
CDR3 DNA: TGTGCCAGCACCCTACTTCTTAAGCAGTTCTTC
CDR3 protein: CASTLLLKQFF

clone size: NA
D gene: NA
CDR3 length: 14
V gene: TRBV6-4
J gene: TRBJ2-3
CDR3 DNA: TGTGCCAGCAGTGTGGGCTACGGCACAGATACGCAGTATTTT
CDR3 protein: CASSVGYGTDTQYF

clone size: NA
D gene: TRBD2
CDR3 length: 16
V gene: TRBV27
J gene: TRBJ2-1
CDR3 DNA: TGTGCCAGCAGCCCTCTAGCGGGGGGGCTTACCGATGAGCAGTTCTTC
CDR3 protein: CASSPLAGGLTDEQFF

clone size: NA
D gene: TRBD2
CDR3 length: 18
V gene: TRBV4-3
J gene: TRBJ2-1
CDR3 DNA: TGCGCCAGCAGCCAAGGGTGGAGCGGGGGGCCCTCCTACAATGAGCAGTTCTTC
CDR3 protein: CASSQGWSGGPSYNEQFF

clone size: NA
D gene: TRBD1
CDR3 length: 17
V gene: TRBV18
J gene: TRBJ2-2
CDR3 DNA: TGTGCCAGCTCACCAATTTTGAGACAGGGGGCCACCGGGGAGCTGTTTTTT
CDR3 protein: CASSPILRQGATGELFF

clone size: NA
D gene: TRBD1
CDR3 length: 15
V gene: TRBV7-9
J gene: TRBJ1-1
CDR3 DNA: TGTGCCAGCAGCTTAATCGCCCCGGGACAGGGGAGTTGGATCTTT
CDR3 protein: CASSLIAPGQGSWIF

clone size: once
D gene: TRBD1
CDR3 length: 14
V gene: TRBV29-1
J gene: TRBJ1-4
CDR3 DNA: TGCAGCGCTGCCCCGACAGGGCTTAATGAAAAACTGTTTTTT
CDR3 protein: CSAAPTGLNEKLFF

clone size: NA
D gene: NA
CDR3 length: 16
V gene: TRBV24-1
J gene: TRBJ1-5
CDR3 DNA: TGTGCCACCAGTGATGCAGGGCCCCGGGGCAATCAGCCCCAGCATTTT
CDR3 protein: CATSDAGPRGNQPQHF

clone size: NA
D gene: NA
CDR3 length: 10
V gene: TRBV30
J gene: TRBJ2-3
CDR3 DNA: TGTGCCTGGTGGGAGCATACGCAGTATTTT
CDR3 protein: CAWWEHTQYF

clone size: NA
D gene: NA
CDR3 length: 17
V gene: TRBV19
J gene: TRBJ1-4
CDR3 DNA: TGTGCCAGTAGTATTTCGGGGCCTTGGCAGGGGAATGAAAAACTGTTTTTT
CDR3 protein: CASSISGPWQGNEKLFF

clone size: once
D gene: TRBD1
CDR3 length: 19
V gene: TRBV4-2
J gene: TRBJ1-5
CDR3 DNA: TGTGCCAGCAGCCAAGCTGTGACAGGGGGCGTAAATAGCAATCAGCCCCAGCATTTT
CDR3 protein: CASSQAVTGGVNSNQPQHF

clone size: NA
D gene: TRBD2
CDR3 length: 16
V gene: TRBV6-6
J gene: TRBJ2-3
CDR3 DNA: TGTGCCAGCAGTCGAGAAGCGGGGCTTTTCACAGATACGCAGTATTTT
CDR3 protein: CASSREAGLFTDTQYF

clone size: few
D gene: TRBD1
CDR3 length: 13
V gene: TRBV3-1/TRBV3-2
J gene: TRBJ1-3
CDR3 DNA: TGTGCCACACAGGGGGCAGGTGGAAACACCATATATTTT
CDR3 protein: CATQGAGGNTIYF

clone size: NA
D gene: NA
CDR3 length: 13
V gene: TRBV30
J gene: TRBJ1-1
CDR3 DNA: TGTGCCTGGAGCCGCCATAGGGGCATCGAAGCTTTCTTT
CDR3 protein: CAWSRHRGIEAFF

clone size: NA
D gene: TRBD1
CDR3 length: 16
V gene: TRBV14
J gene: TRBJ2-7
CDR3 DNA: TGTGCCAGCAGCCAACGGGGGACAGGGGGATCCTACGAGCAGTACTTC
CDR3 protein: CASSQRGTGGSYEQYF

clone size: NA
D gene: NA
CDR3 length: 12
V gene: TRBV7-2
J gene: TRBJ1-2
CDR3 DNA: TGTGCCAGCAGCTCCGGGACATCTGGCTACACCTTC
CDR3 protein: CASSSGTSGYTF

clone size: NA
D gene: NA
CDR3 length: 12
V gene: TRBV10-3
J gene: TRBJ1-2
CDR3 DNA: TGTGCCATCAGCGGTAGGGAGGATGGCTACACCTTC
CDR3 protein: CAISGREDGYTF

clone size: NA
D gene: TRBD1
CDR3 length: 17
V gene: TRBV19
J gene: TRBJ1-5
CDR3 DNA: TGTGCCAGTAGTATCGGCGGGTTGGGACAGAGCAATCAGCCCCAGCATTTT
CDR3 protein: CASSIGGLGQSNQPQHF

clone size: once
D gene: NA
CDR3 length: 12
V gene: TRBV3-1/TRBV3-2
J gene: TRBJ1-2
CDR3 DNA: TGTGCCAGCAGCCAGGGAGAATATGGCTACACCTTC
CDR3 protein: CASSQGEYGYTF

clone size: few
D gene: TRBD2
CDR3 length: 15
V gene: TRBV19
J gene: TRBJ2-1
CDR3 DNA: TGTGCCAGTACTCTGCTAGCGGGGGGGCGGAATGAGCAGTTCTTC
CDR3 protein: CASTLLAGGRNEQFF